The source of this T cell receptor (beta chain) is a study of tumor-infiltrating lymphocytes in primary liver carcinoma. The wider study: Donors had hepatocellular carcinoma or combined HCC and intrahepatic cholangiocarcinoma.

With regard to this clonotype: Antigen specificity is unknown. A much larger clone sits a single nucleotide away, making a read error possible.

TCR beta cDNA was made from around 460 ng total RNA with a constant-region primer. TCR beta libraries came from three nested multiplex PCR rounds using slightly modified ARM-PCR. Amplification in the first two PCR rounds was performed using TRBV1-TRBV30 forward primers and a C-beta reverse primer for approximately 10 cycles each. TCRdb redid the calling of the multiplex PCR reads with MiXCR, one entry per CDR3 protein. The sample records about 310,000 distinct CDR3 sequences, about 50% being singletons. Extraction also yielded germline DNA, while blood RNA was obtained from unsorted whole blood. Study findings and constraints: Pairs comparing tumor with adjacent tissue or blood overlapped less than pairs drawn from tumor regions.

Losses at the gene ends were 4 bases for V and 13 bases for J; bases not matched to a gene: 10. Germline values: CDR1 MNHEY, CDR2 SVGAGI. The CDR3 runs to 14 residues. V is TRBV6-5 and J is TRBJ1-6, with 7 positions matching TRBD1. Input material: peripheral blood. This receptor was identified in a woman aged 30 to 39 with primary liver carcinoma and hepatitis B virus infection. The CDR3 nucleotides read TGTGCCAGCAGTTGGAGACAGGGCATTTTGCCCCTCCACTTT. Protein sequence: CASSWRQGILPLHF.